The 5 T cell receptor beta chains given below trace back to one sample, sequenced in a study of T cell repertoires in cytomegalovirus infection. TCRdb re-derived calls from the reads in MiXCR, one entry per CDR3 protein. The sample consists of 150,000 to 200,000 distinct CDR3 sequences, 17% of them appearing once. The sample consisted of CD8+ T cells from PBMCs. The receptors were gathered from a human donor in good health (CMV status not recorded). Some clones in this sample may be carry-over from other donors' samples.

This clonotype was detected a few times. The chain's CDR3 is CSALDSYGYTF. The CDR3 region has the DNA TGCAGTGCTTTGGACAGCTATGGCTACACCTTC. The J gene is TRBJ1-2, the V gene TRBV20-1; possible D gene TRBD1, 6 bases. Germline values: CDR1 DFQATT, CDR2 SNEGSKA (reference sequence). Trimming stripped 5 bases from V and 4 bases from J, with 8 bases between. The CDR3 extends over 11 amino acids.

This clonotype was detected only a few times. The V and J genes are TRBV20-1 and TRBJ1-4; 10 bases line up with TRBD1. The CDR3 has 18 residues. Per germline, CDR1 DFQATT and CDR2 SNEGSKA (reference sequence). V trimming: 0 bases; J trimming: 0 bases; junction bases outside the gene matches: 7. This CDR3 reads CSARDRGTGDPTNEKLFF. As DNA, the CDR3 is TGCAGTGCTAGAGATCGGGGGACAGGGGATCCAACTAATGAAAAACTGTTTTTT.

This rearrangement joins TRBV6-2 or TRBV6-3 to TRBJ2-2; D perhaps matches TRBD1 (7 bases). Trimming left V 6 bases short and J 0 bases short, with 14 bases between. The germline gives CDR1 MNHEY, CDR2 SVGEGT. The CDR3 length is 16 residues. The CDR3 region has the DNA TGTGCCAGCAGCTTGTTCAGGGGGGCGAACACCGGGGAGCTGTTTTTT. Translated: CASSLFRGANTGELFF.

This chain joins TRBV7-9 and TRBJ1-4; no clear D gene. CDR3 length: 15 residues. V dropped 5 bases and J dropped 4 bases, with 14 bases sitting between them. Germline loops: CDR1 SEHNR, CDR2 FQNEAQ (reference sequence). CDR3 DNA sequence: TGTGCCAGCAGCCTCGGCAAGGCAGATAATGAAAAACTGTTTTTT. Its translation: CASSLGKADNEKLFF.

In this sample, this clonotype turned up a few times. The V call is TRBV7-3, the J call TRBJ2-5; the D gene is possibly TRBD2 (5 bases). Germline V lookup: CDR1 SGHTA, CDR2 FQGTGA. The CDR3 is 12 amino acids. V was pared by 5 bases and J by 7 bases, with 11 bases between. CDR3 protein: CASSLNRGTQYF. The CDR3 bases are TGTGCCAGCAGCCTCAATCGGGGGACCCAGTACTTC.